These T cell receptor beta chains were read from a single sample in a study of blood T cell repertoires in COVID-19. Profiling relied on immunoSEQ multiplex PCR, and the TCRdb table lists in-frame clones only, not all of them. There are 220,000 or so clones in the sample; 82% occur only once, and roughly 8.2% lies in the top ten. Source material: peripheral blood. These TCRs come from a woman of 80 years or more with COVID-19, enrolled during active disease. The conserved cysteine and the conserved F or W are not part of the CDR3 here.

j_gene | v_gene | len | CDR3aa
TRBJ2-7 | TRBV28 | 11 | ATLAPGGGEQY
TRBJ1-1 | TRBV5-1 | 12 | ASTRAGTNTEAF
TRBJ1-5 | TRBV28 | 12 | ASSLWQGNQPQH
TRBJ1-5 | TRBV6-1 | 14 | ASSVSGGYGNQPQH
TRBJ1-3 | TRBV9 | 10 | ASSPRRDTIY
TRBJ1-1 | TRBV10-2 | 12 | ASSDRSFGTEAF
TRBJ2-7 | TRBV11-2 | 9 | ASSLYYEQY
TRBJ1-2 | TRBV7-2 | 12 | ASSLVGRGYGYT
TRBJ2-1 | TRBV19 | 16 | ASSPAPPGTSGNNEQF
TRBJ1-6 | TRBV6-5 | 14 | ASSYSTTGARSPLH
TRBJ2-5 | TRBV11-2 | 12 | ASGEGLEAWTQY
TRBJ1-4 | TRBV7-2 | 13 | ASSRSGTGTEKLF
TRBJ2-7 | TRBV28 | 13 | ASSRPGQGAYEQY
TRBJ1-1 | TRBV29-1 | 11 | SGRQGGNTEAF
TRBJ2-5 | TRBV7-3 | 11 | ASSRDRVETQY
TRBJ1-6 | TRBV4-1 | 14 | ASSQDWDRGNSPLH
TRBJ2-1 | TRBV18 | 12 | ASSGVSRGGVQF
TRBJ2-5 | TRBV29-1 | 10 | SVLQGGETQY
TRBJ1-4 | TRBV4-1 | 13 | ASRNRGALNEKLF
TRBJ2-3 | TRBV28 | 13 | ASSLSGSGTDTQY
TRBJ2-1 | TRBV30 | 16 | AWTRDRSIASSYNEQF
TRBJ2-5 | TRBV28 | 11 | ASRADRQETQY
TRBJ1-5 | TRBV11-2 | 13 | ASSLRAGGNQPQH
TRBJ2-7 | TRBV7-9 | 13 | ASSLDRGAPYEQY
TRBJ1-4 | TRBV4-1 | 12 | ASRFGGFDEKLF
TRBJ1-6 | TRBV7-2 | 13 | ASSLPDRGGSPLH
TRBJ2-1 | TRBV4-3 | 13 | ASSQDLPGRVEQF
TRBJ2-3 | TRBV6-4 | 15 | ASSLSPGLANPDTQY
TRBJ2-7 | TRBV27 | 12 | ASSHPGKFYEQY
TRBJ2-7 | TRBV3-1/TRBV3-2 | 13 | ASSQDRGRGYEQY
TRBJ2-3 | TRBV7-3 | 11 | ASSPSGGETQY
TRBJ1-6 | TRBV30 | 12 | AWSKGGNGSPLH
TRBJ1-5 | TRBV7-2 | 14 | ASSSRVTGSNQPQH
TRBJ2-2 | TRBV29-1 | 10 | SVATGGGELF
TRBJ1-1 | TRBV28 | 13 | ASSSPPGQGAMAF
TRBJ1-5 | TRBV25-1 | 10 | ASRGPNQPQH
TRBJ2-3 | TRBV7-9 | 13 | ASSSGTGGADTQY
TRBJ2-5 | TRBV24-1 | 10 | ATSEGAKTQY
TRBJ1-5 | TRBV25-1 | 12 | ASSPGGAGQPQH
TRBJ1-5 | TRBV12-3/TRBV12-4 | 10 | ASSLMGLTVH
TRBJ1-1 | TRBV5-5 | 11 | ASELVDRVGTF
TRBJ2-1 | TRBV7-9 | 12 | ASSWSGSYNEQF
TRBJ2-5 | TRBV5-1 | 11 | ASSLRLEETQY
TRBJ2-1 | TRBV28 | 13 | ASSPSGRGANEQF
TRBJ2-5 | TRBV11-2 | 12 | ASRLTGGAETQY
TRBJ1-1 | TRBV5-1 | 12 | ASRGTGLVGEAF
TRBJ1-2 | TRBV9 | 13 | ASSVATGSNYGYT
TRBJ1-5 | TRBV19 | 12 | ASSPLAGGTPQH
TRBJ1-1 | TRBV18 | 11 | ASNDRVLPEAF
TRBJ2-5 | TRBV30 | 10 | AWTNSQETQY
TRBJ1-4 | TRBV9 | 12 | ASSVSTGNEKLF